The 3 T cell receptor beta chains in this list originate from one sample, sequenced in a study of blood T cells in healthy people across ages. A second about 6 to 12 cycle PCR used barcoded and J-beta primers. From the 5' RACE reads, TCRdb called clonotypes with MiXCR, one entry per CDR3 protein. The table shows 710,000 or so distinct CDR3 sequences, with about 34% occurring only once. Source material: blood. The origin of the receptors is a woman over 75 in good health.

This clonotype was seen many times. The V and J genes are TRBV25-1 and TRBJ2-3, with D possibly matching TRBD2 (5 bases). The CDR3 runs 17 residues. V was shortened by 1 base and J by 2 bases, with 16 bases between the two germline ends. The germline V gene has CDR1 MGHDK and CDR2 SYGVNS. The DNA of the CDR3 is TGTGCCAGCAGTGAATTAGTCGGGCGGGCTCTCACAGATACGCAGTATTTT. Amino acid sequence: CASSELVGRALTDTQYF.

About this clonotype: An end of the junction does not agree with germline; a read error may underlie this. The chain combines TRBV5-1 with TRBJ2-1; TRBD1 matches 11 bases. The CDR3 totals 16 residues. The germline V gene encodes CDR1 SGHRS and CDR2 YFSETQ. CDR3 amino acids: CASSLAGQGVYNEQFF. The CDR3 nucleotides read TGCGCCAGCAGCTTGGCGGGACAGGGGGTGTACAACGAGCAGTTCTTC. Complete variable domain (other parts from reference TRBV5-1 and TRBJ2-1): KAGVTQTPRYLIKTRGQQVTLSCSPISGHRSVSWYQQTPGQGLQFLFEYFSETQRNKGNFPGRFSGRQFSNSRSEMNVSTLELGDSALYLCASSLAGQGVYNEQFFGPGTRLTVL.

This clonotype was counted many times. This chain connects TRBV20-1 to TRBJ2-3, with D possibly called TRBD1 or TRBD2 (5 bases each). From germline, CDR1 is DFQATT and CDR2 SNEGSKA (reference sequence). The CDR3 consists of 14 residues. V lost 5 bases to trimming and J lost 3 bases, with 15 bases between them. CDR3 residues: CSAGGDSQTDTQYF. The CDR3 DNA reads TGCAGTGCTGGGGGAGACAGCCAAACAGATACGCAGTATTTT.